A selection of T cell receptor beta chains follows, all from one sample in a study of blood T cells in healthy people across ages. MiXCR, applied by TCRdb to the 5' RACE reads, yields one record per CDR3 protein. This table has fewer than 700,000 distinct CDR3 sequences, about 43% appearing once. Sequencing was performed on blood. These receptors all come from a man older than 75 in good health. Both conserved end residues are part of each CDR3. A D gene is named only where the DNA matches it firmly.

TRBV27 | TRBD2 | CASSSPFGTSRSYEQYF
TRBV20-1 | NA | CSARDPLTGGSTDTQYF
TRBV20-1 | TRBD2 | CSARGTSGGKFREQYF
TRBV6-2/TRBV6-3 | TRBD1 | CASSYSGQGRSYTF
TRBV7-2 | TRBD2 | CASSLALQRGGRETQYF
TRBV6-2/TRBV6-3 | TRBD2 | CASSYSTGPGGNIQYF
TRBV20-1 | TRBD2 | CSARGRGGPDTQYF
TRBV20-1 | NA | CSARAGTHGYTF
TRBV7-9 | TRBD1 | CASSFGQGYQPQHF
TRBV7-9 | NA | CASSPELLMNTEAFF
TRBV7-2 | NA | CASSPYNSPPHF
TRBV20-1 | NA | CTTEPQETQYF
TRBV20-1 | NA | CSARDTAPSSYNEQFF
TRBV18 | NA | CASSPGGGGSPLHF
TRBV7-2 | NA | CASSLVGGDGFF
TRBV10-1 | NA | CASRKDMLSGNTIYF
TRBV7-2 | NA | CASSPRRGLGEQYF
TRBV15 | NA | CATSRPGANTYEQYF
TRBV6-5 | NA | CACSYGGERRTPTDTQYF
TRBV9 | NA | CASSQQGYTEAFF
TRBV6-5 | NA | CASSYVGRGKSSGANVLTF
TRBV7-9 | TRBD1 | CASSPRGPFEQFF